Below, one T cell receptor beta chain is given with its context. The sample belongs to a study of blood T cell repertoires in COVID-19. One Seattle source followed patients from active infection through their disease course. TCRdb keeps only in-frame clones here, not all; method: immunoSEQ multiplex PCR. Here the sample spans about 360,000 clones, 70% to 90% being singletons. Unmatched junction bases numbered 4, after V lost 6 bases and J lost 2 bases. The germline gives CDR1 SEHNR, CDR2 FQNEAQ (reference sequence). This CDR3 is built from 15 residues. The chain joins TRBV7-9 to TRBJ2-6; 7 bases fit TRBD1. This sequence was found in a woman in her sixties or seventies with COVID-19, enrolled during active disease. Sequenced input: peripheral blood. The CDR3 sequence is CASSFTGAGANVLTF. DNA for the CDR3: TGTGCCAGCAGTTTTACAGGGGCTGGGGCCAACGTCCTGACTTTC.